The 9 T cell receptor beta chains below all came from one sample that was sequenced in a study of blood T cell repertoires in COVID-19. Clones were sequenced by immunoSEQ multiplex PCR, and TCRdb holds only the in-frame ones, with some missing. The repertoire holds 250,000 to 400,000 clones, with approximately 88% as singletons. Sequenced: peripheral blood. The receptors derive from a woman between 25 and 40 years old with COVID-19, enrolled during active disease.

The rearrangement links TRBV6-5 to TRBJ2-7; tentative D call: TRBD1 (6 bases). The CDR3 extends over 14 amino acids. Between the trimmed V and J ends, which lost 3 bases and 8 bases, there was a span of 17 bases. CDR1 is MNHEY, CDR2 SVGAGI, per germline. The CDR3 DNA reads TGTGCCAGCAGTTATAGGCAGGGGCAAACTCAGCAGTACTTC. Its protein product is CASSYRQGQTQQYF.

The J gene is TRBJ1-1, the V gene TRBV18; D is undetermined. The CDR3 spans 14 residues. V lost 2 bases and J 4 bases, leaving 11 bases between the germline ends. The germline gives CDR1 KGHSH, CDR2 LQKENI. Here the CDR3 reads CASSPDFTGTEAFF. CDR3 bases: TGTGCCAGCTCACCAGACTTTACTGGCACTGAAGCTTTCTTT.

The chain is built from TRBV5-8 and TRBJ1-6, with no clear D. Germline values: CDR1 SGHTS, CDR2 YDEGEE. V was pared by 4 bases and J by 7 bases, with 12 bases between. CDR3 length: 14 residues. CDR3 in DNA: TGTGCCAGCAGCCCCGACTACAGCAATTCACCCCTCCACTTT. Amino acids: CASSPDYSNSPLHF.

This CDR3 is CASSTNRGLSNQPQHF. CDR3 nucleotides: TGTGCCAGTAGTACCAACAGGGGGCTTAGCAATCAGCCCCAGCATTTT. This chain uses TRBV19 with TRBJ1-5; 9 bases match TRBD1. Trimming cost V 4 bases and J 0 bases; bases outside gene matches: 4. The CDR3 length is 16 residues. In germline, CDR1 is LNHDA, CDR2 SQIVND (reference sequence).

The chain carries TRBV2 and TRBJ2-2, with 8 bases aligning to TRBD1. Germline V gives CDR1 SNHLY, CDR2 FYNNEI. The ends lost 10 bases at V and 3 bases at J; junction bases unmatched: 7. The CDR3 loop spans 14 amino acids. The CDR3 here is CATSDREYTGELFF. The CDR3 coding sequence is TGTGCCACCTCGGACAGGGAATACACCGGGGAGCTGTTTTTT.

The chain joins TRBV2 to TRBJ1-4, with TRBD1 matching 10 bases. J gave up 0 bases and V 8 bases, and 9 bases lay outside the gene matches. The CDR3 loop spans 17 amino acids. Germline loops: CDR1 SNHLY, CDR2 FYNNEI. In DNA form, the CDR3 reads TGTGCCAGCGGGGAGGACAGGGGGGATGCAACTAATGAAAAACTGTTTTTT. Encoded protein: CASGEDRGDATNEKLFF.

The rearrangement links TRBV3-1 (or the pseudogene TRBV3-2) to TRBJ2-7; D is perhaps TRBD1 (6 bases). CDR3 length: 15 amino acids. Germline values: CDR1 LGHDT, CDR2 YNNKEL (reference sequence). V lost 1 base to trimming and J lost 5 bases, with 15 bases between them. CDR3: CASSQVGGRGHEQYF. CDR3 bases: TGTGCCAGCAGCCAAGTAGGGGGAAGGGGCCACGAGCAGTACTTC.

This rearrangement joins TRBV6-2 or TRBV6-3 to TRBJ1-5; D gene unclear. Looked up from germline, CDR1 is MNHEY and CDR2 is SVGEGT. This CDR3 region has 14 residues. Trimming shortened V by 2 bases and J by 1 base, and 6 bases separated the two germline ends. The CDR3 DNA reads as TGTGCCAGCAGTTACATAGAGAGCAATCAGCCCCAGCATTTT. It codes for CASSYIESNQPQHF.

This clone was picked up one time. The chain combines TRBV25-1 with TRBJ2-1; TRBD1 might be the D (5 bases). CDR1 MGHDK and CDR2 SYGVNS come from the germline V gene. The CDR3 runs 13 residues. Trimming removed 4 bases at V and 5 bases at J, with 9 bases between. DNA of the CDR3: TGTGCCAGCAGTGTGAGACAGAACAATGAGCAGTTCTTC. As protein: CASSVRQNNEQFF.